This entry features one TCR beta chain sequence. The assay was immunoSEQ multiplex PCR, and TCRdb's table has in-frame clones only and misses some. The sample includes some 20,000 clones, nearly 90% seen only once; the top ten take roughly 7.6%. Sample time point: week 3, after first cycle of checkpoint inhibitor. J lost 0 bases, V lost 10 bases, and 6 bases had no gene match. The CDR3 covers 14 residues. CDR1 and CDR2 (germline): LNHDA, SQIVND (reference sequence). The sample originates from a study of blood T cell dynamics during melanoma immunotherapy. Study-level information: Standard first-line treatment here was pembrolizumab or nivolumab plus ipilimumab in metastatic melanoma.

The TCR originated in a human donor with melanoma. Material: blood, obtained from a patient treated with checkpoint blockade. This chain uses TRBV19 with TRBJ2-7; 10 nucleotides match TRBD2. CDR3 nucleotides: TGTGCCACCCGAGCGGGAGGGCTCTCCTACGAGCAGTACTTC. It codes for CATRAGGLSYEQYF.